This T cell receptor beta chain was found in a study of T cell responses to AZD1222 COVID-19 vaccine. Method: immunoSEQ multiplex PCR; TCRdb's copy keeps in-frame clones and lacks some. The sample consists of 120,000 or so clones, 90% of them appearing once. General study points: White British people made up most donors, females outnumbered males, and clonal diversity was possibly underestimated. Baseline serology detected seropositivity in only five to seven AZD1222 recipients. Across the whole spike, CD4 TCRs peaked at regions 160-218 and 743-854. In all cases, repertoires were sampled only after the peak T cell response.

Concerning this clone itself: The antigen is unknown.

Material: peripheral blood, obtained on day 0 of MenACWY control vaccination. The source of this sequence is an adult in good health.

CDR3 coding DNA: TGTGCCAGCAGTGAAGCTTGGAACGGGGATAATGAAAAACTGTTTTTT. Its protein is CASSEAWNGDNEKLFF. The chain is built from TRBV6-1 and TRBJ1-4, with D unresolved. V shed 0 bases and J shed 4 bases, with 12 bases lying between them. Per germline, CDR1 MNHNS and CDR2 SASEGT. The CDR3 has 16 residues.